Each of the 28 T cell receptor beta chains below was sequenced from the same sample in a study of blood T cell repertoires in COVID-19. Sequencing was performed with immunoSEQ multiplex PCR; in TCRdb, only in-frame clones are kept and a portion is missing. The sample includes around 300,000 clones, roughly 86% seen only once; the top ten take roughly 1.8%. Sequences were obtained from PBMCs or T cells enriched from blood (not recorded which). The receptors derive from a woman in her sixties or seventies who had recovered from COVID-19.

This CDR3 reads CASSFFRGRAAEAFF. The CDR3 nucleotides read TGCGCCAGCAGCTTTTTCAGAGGCAGGGCGGCTGAAGCTTTCTTT. The rearrangement joins TRBV5-1 to TRBJ1-1; D is perhaps TRBD1 (5 bases). This CDR3 comprises 15 residues. Germline CDR1 reads SGHRS; CDR2 reads YFSETQ. V lost 2 bases, J lost 6 bases, and 17 bases lay in between.

This rearrangement joins TRBV7-9 to TRBJ2-3, with a possible D match to TRBD2 (6 bases). The CDR3 contains 14 residues. Germline CDR1 is SEHNR and CDR2 is FQNEAQ (reference sequence). V was cut by 8 bases and J by 3 bases, with 15 bases left in between. The CDR3 DNA is TGTGCCAGCGGACTATTGCGGGTGACAGATACGCAGTATTTT. It yields the protein CASGLLRVTDTQYF.

The V and J genes are TRBV7-2 and TRBJ1-6, with 9 bases lining up with TRBD1. The length of the CDR3 is 15 residues. CDR1 and CDR2 from the germline V gene are SGHTA and FQGNSA. Trimming at V came to 4 bases and at J to 10 bases, leaving 8 bases not matched to a gene. The DNA of the CDR3 is TGTGCCAGCAGCTCCGCCGGGACAGGGAAGTCACCCCTCCACTTT. It yields the protein CASSSAGTGKSPLHF. The full variable domain, with the rest looked up from reference TRBV7-2 and TRBJ1-6, is GAGVSQSPSNKVTEKGKDVELRCDPISGHTALYWYRQSLGQGLEFLIYFQGNSAPDKSGLPSDRFSAERTGGSVSTLTIQRTQQEDSAVYLCASSSAGTGKSPLHFGNGTRLTVT.

CDR3 sequence reads: CASSPRLDRTGELFF. The CDR3 nucleotides read TGTGCCAGCAGTCCACGATTGGACAGAACCGGGGAGCTGTTTTTT. The genes are TRBV6-5 and TRBJ2-2; D possibly corresponds to TRBD1 (6 bases). The germline CDR1 and CDR2 sequences are MNHEY and SVGAGI. The V gene lost 5 bases and the J gene lost 5 bases, with 15 bases spanning the gap. The CDR3 spans 15 residues.

The gene calls are TRBV5-4 and TRBJ2-1; 8 bases match TRBD2. Losses at the gene ends were 0 bases for V and 2 bases for J; bases not matched to a gene: 4. CDR1 and CDR2 (germline): SGHNT, YYREEE (reference sequence). The CDR3 is made up of 16 amino acids. The CDR3 sequence is CASSLGGLGTYNEQFF. CDR3 bases: TGTGCCAGCAGCTTGGGGGGACTAGGAACCTACAATGAGCAGTTCTTC.

The rearrangement links TRBV27 to TRBJ2-7, with D maybe TRBD2 (6 bases). Germline V gene sequence: CDR1 MNHEY, CDR2 SMNVEV (reference sequence). CDR3 length: 14 residues. V was shortened by 6 bases and J by 6 bases, with 18 bases between the two germline ends. The CDR3 DNA reads as TGTGCCAGCAGCCGGGACTTTGGGGCCTCCGAGCAGTACTTC. Its translation: CASSRDFGASEQYF.

V usage is TRBV12-5 and J usage is TRBJ1-2; a possible D gene is TRBD1 (6 bases). This CDR3 is 16 amino acids long. Between the trimmed V and J ends, which lost 5 bases and 0 bases, there was a span of 16 bases. CDR1 and CDR2 from the germline V gene are LGHNT and FRNRAP. CDR3 nucleotides: TGTGCTAGTGGTCCCTGGACAGACGGAGCTAACTATGGCTACACCTTC. It specifies CASGPWTDGANYGYTF.

The chain combines TRBV11-3 with TRBJ2-3; the D is unclear. The CDR3 has 15 amino acids. Trimming removed 2 bases from V and 2 bases from J, with 11 bases in between. The germline gives CDR1 SGHNT, CDR2 YENEEA. The CDR3 loop is CASSLSARPTDTQYF. The CDR3 DNA reads TGTGCCAGCAGCTTATCTGCCAGGCCCACAGATACGCAGTATTTT.

This chain links TRBV9 with TRBJ1-4; possibly TRBD1 for D (5 bases). V lost 6 bases and J 2 bases, leaving 11 bases between the germline ends. In germline, CDR1 is SGDLS, CDR2 YYNGEE. This CDR3 is built from 14 residues. CDR3 in DNA: TGTGCCAGCACCGACAGTGTGACTAATGAAAAACTGTTTTTT. Its protein product is CASTDSVTNEKLFF. The whole variable domain, remainder taken from reference TRBV9 and TRBJ1-4, is DSGVTQTPKHLITATGQRVTLRCSPRSGDLSVYWYQQSLDQGLQFLIQYYNGEERAKGNILERFSAQQFPDLHSELNLSSLELGDSALYFCASTDSVTNEKLFFGSGTQLSVL.

The chain carries TRBV28 and TRBJ1-4; weak D call: TRBD1 (6 bases). CDR1 is MDHEN, CDR2 SYDVKM, per germline. Trimming cost V 8 bases and J 7 bases, with 20 bases left between them. The CDR3 is 15 amino acids. CDR3 in amino acids: CASSGEGLGIEKLFF. Here the CDR3 DNA reads TGTGCCAGCTCAGGGGAGGGTTTGGGGATTGAAAAACTGTTTTTT.

The chain recombines TRBV27 with TRBJ2-3; no clear D gene. The V end was cut by 7 bases, the J end by 1 base, with 9 bases between. The CDR3 is made up of 13 amino acids. Germline V gene data show CDR1 as MNHEY and CDR2 as SMNVEV (reference sequence). For the CDR3, the DNA is TGTGCCAGCATGTTCAGTGGCACAGATACGCAGTATTTT. It translates to CASMFSGTDTQYF.

The rearrangement joins TRBV4-1 to TRBJ2-4; 8 bases agree with TRBD2. V dropped 6 bases and J dropped 3; count of bases not matched to a gene: 19. This CDR3 spans 19 amino acids. Germline CDR1 MGHRA, CDR2 YSYEKL. The CDR3 here is CASSSSLAGGRLDKNIQYF. The CDR3 nucleotides read TGCGCCAGCAGTTCCTCCCTGGCGGGGGGACGTTTGGACAAAAACATTCAGTACTTC.

The chain recombines TRBV28 with TRBJ1-2; tentative D call: TRBD1 (5 bases). Germline V lookup: CDR1 MDHEN, CDR2 SYDVKM. Trimming stripped 10 bases from V and 2 bases from J, with 17 bases between. This CDR3 comprises 14 residues. CDR3 protein: CATTQGANNYGYTF. The DNA for the CDR3 is TGTGCCACCACACAAGGGGCAAACAACTATGGCTACACCTTC.

This clone showed up just once. The chain joins TRBV18 to TRBJ1-1; TRBD1 aligns across 7 bases. Losses at the gene ends were 6 bases for V and 7 bases for J; bases not matched to a gene: 5. The CDR3 covers 12 residues. Germline loops: CDR1 KGHSH, CDR2 LQKENI. The CDR3 loop is CASSLDRFEAFF. The DNA for the CDR3 is TGTGCCAGCTCTCTGGACAGGTTTGAAGCTTTCTTT.

Regarding this clone: Other DNA variants within this sample encode the same CDR3. The rearrangement uses TRBV2 and TRBJ1-6, with a weak D call TRBD1 (6 bases). The CDR3 extends over 13 amino acids. The germline gives CDR1 SNHLY, CDR2 FYNNEI. Trimming stripped 3 bases from V and 7 bases from J, with 7 bases between. The CDR3 bases are TGTGCCAGCAGTGACAGGGGAAATTCACCCCTCCACTTT. The encoded protein is CASSDRGNSPLHF.

In DNA, the CDR3 is TGTGCCAGCAGCCTAGGGGGCTTGGGCAATCAGCCCCAGCATTTT. This encodes CASSLGGLGNQPQHF. This chain uses TRBV7-8 with TRBJ1-5; 7 bases map to TRBD1. J lost 2 bases, V lost 5 bases, and 6 bases had no gene match. Germline CDR1 and CDR2: SGHVS and FQNEAQ. The CDR3 length is 15 residues.

The genes are TRBV10-3 and TRBJ2-6, with D possibly matching TRBD1 (6 bases). This CDR3 comprises 16 residues. Germline V gene lookup returns CDR1 ENHRY and CDR2 SYGVKD. The ends were cut back, 8 bases at V and 2 bases at J, with 16 bases in the middle. For the CDR3, the DNA is TGTGCCATCGGGTCACAGGGATCCCCTGGGGCCAACGTCCTGACTTTC. Its translation is CAIGSQGSPGANVLTF.

J is TRBJ1-2 and V is TRBV7-2; the D is unclear. Germline CDR1 SGHTA, CDR2 FQGNSA. CDR3 length equals 12 residues. V lost 5 bases and J lost 4, with 8 bases in between. The CDR3 region has the DNA TGTGCCAGCAGCGTCAGTTTCTATGGCTACACCTTC. Its protein is CASSVSFYGYTF.

The gene calls are TRBV28 and TRBJ2-3; perhaps TRBD1 as D (6 bases). The CDR3 is made up of 15 amino acids. CDR1 is MDHEN and CDR2 is SYDVKM in the germline V gene. Deletions cut 7 bases from V and 3 bases from J, with 17 bases between. The CDR3 sequence is CASTSTGRGTDTQYF. CDR3 in DNA: TGTGCCAGCACCTCCACAGGGAGAGGGACAGATACGCAGTATTTT.

This clone has just one count. The V gene is TRBV24-1, the J gene TRBJ2-7, with 9 bases fitting TRBD1. The CDR3 is 17 amino acids. Looked up from germline, CDR1 is KGHDR and CDR2 is SFDVKD. The V and J ends lost 2 bases and 6 bases, in that order; junction bases with no gene match: 13. DNA for the CDR3: TGTGCCACCAGTGATTCCTACGGGACAGGGAGATCGGGCGAGCAGTACTTC. This sequence encodes CATSDSYGTGRSGEQYF.

The rearrangement uses TRBV12-3 or TRBV12-4 and TRBJ1-1; D call uncertain. The CDR3 runs to 13 residues. Deletions cut 6 bases from V and 3 bases from J, with 11 bases between. The CDR3 DNA sequence: TGTGCCAGCAGATTCACAGTCGACACTGAAGCTTTCTTT. This encodes CASRFTVDTEAFF.

The chain links TRBV12-3 or TRBV12-4 to TRBJ1-2; TRBD1 might be the D (5 bases). Trimming took 3 bases from V and 8 from J, leaving 13 bases between them. The CDR3 spans 13 residues. CDR3 nucleotides: TGTGCCAGCAGTTTGCGCAGGGTTTACGGCTACACCTTC. It encodes CASSLRRVYGYTF.

The rearrangement links TRBV10-3 to TRBJ1-4, with D possibly matching TRBD1 (6 bases). This CDR3 is 14 amino acids long. Per germline, CDR1 ENHRY and CDR2 SYGVKD. V gave up 5 bases and J gave up 6 bases, with 13 bases separating them. The CDR3 sequence: CAISPRGRDEKLFF. CDR3 DNA: TGTGCCATCAGTCCGCGGGGGCGCGATGAAAAACTGTTTTTT.

The chain recombines TRBV5-1 with TRBJ2-1, with 12 positions matching TRBD2. CDR1 is SGHRS, CDR2 YFSETQ, per germline. The V and J ends lost 3 bases and 8 bases, in that order; junction bases with no gene match: 9. The length of the CDR3 is 16 residues. The CDR3 here is CASSSLTSGSGYEQFF. CDR3 nucleotide sequence: TGCGCCAGCAGCTCGCTGACTAGCGGGAGTGGGTATGAGCAGTTCTTC.

The chain has TRBV2 and TRBJ1-1; 8 nucleotides align to TRBD1. This CDR3 region has 17 residues. The germline gives CDR1 SNHLY, CDR2 FYNNEI. The trim removed 4 bases at V and 1 base at J, leaving 11 bases unmatched. The CDR3 loop reads CASSGGRGGTGNTEAFF. DNA of the CDR3: TGTGCCAGCAGTGGCGGGCGTGGGGGGACAGGGAACACTGAAGCTTTCTTT. The variable domain in full, completed from reference TRBV2 and TRBJ1-1, reads EPEVTQTPSHQVTQMGQEVILRCVPISNHLYFYWYRQILGQKVEFLVSFYNNEISEKSEIFDDQFSVERPDGSNFTLKIRSTKLEDSAMYFCASSGGRGGTGNTEAFFGQGTRLTVV.

This sequence joins TRBV6-5 and TRBJ2-7; D is undetermined. The CDR3 is made up of 15 amino acids. Germline values: CDR1 MNHEY, CDR2 SVGAGI. Deletions cut 5 bases from V and 6 bases from J, with 20 bases between. CDR3 sequence reads: CASSLDPGEWSEQYF. The CDR3, as DNA: TGTGCCAGCAGTCTCGACCCTGGAGAGTGGTCCGAGCAGTACTTC.

This clone was detected once. The chain joins TRBV3-1 (or the pseudogene TRBV3-2) to TRBJ1-1; possible D gene TRBD1, 5 bases. From germline, CDR1 is LGHDT and CDR2 YNNKEL (reference sequence). V shed 1 base and J shed 11 bases, with 11 bases lying between them. This CDR3 is 12 amino acids long. DNA for the CDR3: TGTGCCAGCAGCCAAGGGGGCACGACGGCTTTCTTT. Translated, it gives CASSQGGTTAFF.

This clone was detected a few times. The rearrangement links TRBV28 to TRBJ2-7; possibly TRBD2 for D (5 bases). V was shortened by 4 bases and J by 7 bases, with 14 bases between the two germline ends. From germline, CDR1 is MDHEN and CDR2 SYDVKM. The CDR3 consists of 13 residues. DNA of the CDR3: TGTGCCAGCAGTTCGGGTCCTCGGGGTGAGCAGTACTTC. It encodes CASSSGPRGEQYF.